The next 12 T cell receptor beta chains were all read from a single sample in a study of blood T cells in healthy people across ages. Then a second PCR, running roughly 7 to 12 cycles, was carried out with a sample-barcoded 5' primer and a J-beta primer mix. Via MiXCR, TCRdb re-called the 5' RACE reads, giving one row per CDR3 protein. The sample yields more than 550,000 distinct CDR3 sequences, roughly 20% seen once. The source material was blood. Every receptor here comes from a man between 65 and 79 years old in good health.

In this sample, this clonotype turned up a few times. The chain is built from TRBV25-1 and TRBJ2-7; 9 bases fit TRBD1. The germline CDR1 and CDR2 sequences are MGHDK and SYGVNS. The trim removed 3 bases at V and 2 bases at J, leaving 8 bases unmatched. The CDR3 spans 16 residues. In DNA form, the CDR3 reads TGTGCCAGCAGTGACTCTACAAGGACAGGGGCCTACGAGCAGTACTTC. Amino acid sequence: CASSDSTRTGAYEQYF.

The rearrangement links TRBV25-1 to TRBJ2-3; TRBD2 matches 11 bases. The ends lost 4 bases at V and 4 bases at J; junction bases unmatched: 10. The CDR3 length is 17 residues. CDR1 and CDR2 (germline): MGHDK, SYGVNS. The CDR3 nucleotides are TGTGCCAGCAGTGGATGGGGTAGCGGGGGGGCTTCAGATACGCAGTATTTT. Protein product: CASSGWGSGGASDTQYF.

Many counts were recorded for this clonotype. The chain combines TRBV20-1 with TRBJ1-1; D uncertain. This CDR3 has 13 residues. The V end was cut by 2 bases, the J end by 0 bases, with 7 bases between. Germline lookup yields CDR1 DFQATT and CDR2 SNEGSKA (reference sequence). The CDR3 DNA reads TGCAGTGCTAGAATATCAGTGAACACTGAAGCTTTCTTT. Amino acid sequence: CSARISVNTEAFF.

The genes are TRBV30 and TRBJ2-3; possible D gene TRBD1, 6 bases. With 8 bases removed from V and 4 bases from J, the gap between germline ends came to 16 bases. The CDR3 sequence is 13 residues long. Germline CDR1 is GTSNPN and CDR2 is SVGIG (reference sequence). The CDR3 DNA follows: TGTGCCGGCTCCAGGGGTGGTCCAGATACGCAGTATTTT. As protein: CAGSRGGPDTQYF.

The V call is TRBV20-1, the J call TRBJ2-2, with 10 bases matching TRBD2. Germline CDR1 is DFQATT and CDR2 is SNEGSKA (reference sequence). V shed 5 bases, J shed 2 bases, and the junction held 8 bases outside the gene matches. The CDR3 has 16 amino acids. CDR3 bases: TGCAGTGCTCCGGCTAGCGGGAGATACAACACCGGGGAGCTGTTTTTT. This translates into CSAPASGRYNTGELFF.

The DNA of the CDR3 is TGCGCCAGCAGCTTGCGCCCGAGCACCGGGGAGCTGTTTTTT. This codes for CASSLRPSTGELFF. The rearrangement links TRBV5-1 to TRBJ2-2; D is uncertain. Deletions cut 1 base from V and 4 bases from J, with 8 bases between. This CDR3 comprises 14 residues. Germline loops: CDR1 SGHRS, CDR2 YFSETQ.

In its sample, this clonotype was seen a few times. The chain couples TRBV5-6 to TRBJ1-4, with a tentative D call TRBD1 (5 bases). Between the trimmed V and J ends, which lost 4 bases and 7 bases, there was a span of 14 bases. This CDR3 is 14 amino acids long. CDR1 SGHDT and CDR2 YYEEEE come from the germline V gene. The CDR3 DNA is TGTGCCAGCAGCCCCAGGGTATCGAGTGAAAAACTGTTTTTT. Translated: CASSPRVSSEKLFF.

This clonotype was observed a handful of times. The chain is built from TRBV30 and TRBJ1-2, with 9 positions matching TRBD1. The CDR3 runs 14 residues. V trimming: 3 bases; J trimming: 5 bases; junction bases outside the gene matches: 7. Germline CDR1 is GTSNPN and CDR2 is SVGIG (reference sequence). Here the CDR3 DNA reads TGTGCCTGGAGCAGTACCGGGACAGGGTATGGCTACACCTTC. It is translated as CAWSSTGTGYGYTF.

The V gene is TRBV20-1, the J gene TRBJ2-1; D not certain. The CDR3 contains 13 residues. Per the germline V gene, CDR1 is DFQATT and CDR2 is SNEGSKA (reference sequence). The V end was cut by 0 bases, the J end by 1 base, with 4 bases between. The CDR3 sequence: CSARDRSYNEQFF. The CDR3 DNA follows: TGCAGTGCTAGAGACAGGTCCTACAATGAGCAGTTCTTC.

This clonotype was counted a few times. The V and J genes are TRBV11-2 and TRBJ2-3; the match to TRBD2 covers 13 bases. With 5 bases clipped from V and 9 bases from J, the junction kept 11 bases outside the gene matches. Germline assignment: CDR1 SGHAT and CDR2 FQNNGV. This CDR3 is built from 16 residues. The CDR3 sequence is CASSHPGTSGMYTQYF. The DNA of the CDR3 is TGTGCCAGCAGCCATCCGGGGACTAGCGGGATGTACACGCAGTATTTT. The whole variable domain, filled in from reference TRBV11-2 and TRBJ2-3, reads EAGVAQSPRYKIIEKRQSVAFWCNPISGHATLYWYQQILGQGPKLLIQFQNNGVVDDSQLPKDRFSAERLKGVDSTLKIQPAKLEDSAVYLCASSHPGTSGMYTQYFGPGTRLTVL.

This clonotype turned up a few times. The rearrangement links TRBV7-2 to TRBJ1-3; TRBD1 might be the D (5 bases). Trimming shortened V by 6 bases and J by 1 base, and 7 bases separated the two germline ends. CDR3 length: 13 amino acids. The V gene's germline CDR1 is SGHTA and CDR2 FQGNSA. CDR3 nucleotides: TGTGCCAGCAGAGACAGTTCTGGAAACACCATATATTTT. It is translated as CASRDSSGNTIYF.

There are a few counts of this clonotype. The chain links TRBV20-1 to TRBJ1-2, with no clear D. The CDR3 consists of 11 residues. CDR1 is DFQATT and CDR2 is SNEGSKA in the germline V gene (reference sequence). Trimming cost V 3 bases and J 4 bases, with 6 bases left between them. The CDR3 nucleotides read TGCAGTGCTAGGCGCAGCTATGGCTACACCTTC. This translates into CSARRSYGYTF.